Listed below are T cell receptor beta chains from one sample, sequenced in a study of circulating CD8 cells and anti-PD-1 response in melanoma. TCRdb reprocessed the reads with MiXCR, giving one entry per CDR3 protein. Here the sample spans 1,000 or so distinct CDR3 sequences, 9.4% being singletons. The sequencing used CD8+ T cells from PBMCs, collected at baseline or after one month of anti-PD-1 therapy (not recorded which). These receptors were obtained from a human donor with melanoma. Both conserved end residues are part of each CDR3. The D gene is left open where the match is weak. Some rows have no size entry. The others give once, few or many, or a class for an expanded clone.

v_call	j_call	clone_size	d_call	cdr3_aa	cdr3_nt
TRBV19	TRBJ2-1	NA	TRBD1	CAITDRLTNEQSF	TGTGCCATCACGGACAGGCTAACCAATGAGCAGTCCTTC
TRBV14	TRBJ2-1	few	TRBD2	CASSQALAAPHEQFF	TGTGCCAGCAGCCAAGCACTAGCGGCCCCCCATGAGCAGTTCTTC
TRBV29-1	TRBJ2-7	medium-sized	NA	CSVVVRAGQYF	TGCAGCGTTGTTGTGCGGGCAGGGCAGTACTTC
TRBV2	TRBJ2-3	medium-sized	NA	CASLLDTQYF	TGTGCCAGCTTACTAGATACGCAGTATTTT
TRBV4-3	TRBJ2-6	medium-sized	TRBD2	CASSPGRAGANVLTF	TGCGCCAGCAGCCCGGGGAGGGCTGGGGCCAACGTCCTGACTTTC
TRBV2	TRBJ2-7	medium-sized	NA	CASSGVVSEQYF	TGTGCCAGCAGTGGAGTGGTCAGCGAGCAGTACTTC
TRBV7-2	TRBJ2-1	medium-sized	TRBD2	CASRPSGGASYNEQFF	TGTGCCAGCAGACCTAGCGGGGGGGCTTCCTACAATGAGCAGTTCTTC
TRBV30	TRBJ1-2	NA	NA	CAWEAWSGELYGYTF	TGTGCCTGGGAGGCTTGGTCAGGAGAACTCTATGGCTACACCTTC
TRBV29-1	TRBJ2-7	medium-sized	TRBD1	CSVEDRADEQYF	TGCAGCGTTGAGGACAGGGCCGACGAGCAGTACTTC
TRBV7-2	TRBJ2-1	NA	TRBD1	CASSPTGTTSYNEQFF	TGTGCCAGCAGCCCGACAGGGACGACCTCCTACAATGAGCAGTTCTTC
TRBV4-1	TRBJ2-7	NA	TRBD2	CASSQALAGGSYEQYF	TGCGCCAGCAGCCAAGCTCTTGCGGGGGGATCCTACGAGCAGTACTTC
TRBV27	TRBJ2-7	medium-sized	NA	CASSDRQVSYEQYF	TGTGCCAGCAGTGACCGACAGGTCTCCTACGAGCAGTACTTC
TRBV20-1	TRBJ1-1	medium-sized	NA	CSASLQADTEAFF	TGCAGTGCTAGCCTCCAGGCGGACACTGAAGCTTTCTTT
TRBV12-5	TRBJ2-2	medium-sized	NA	CASGFMTANTGELFF	TGTGCTAGTGGTTTTATGACAGCGAACACCGGGGAGCTGTTTTTT
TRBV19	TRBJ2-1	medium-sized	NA	CASSSGGYNEQFF	TGTGCCAGTAGTTCTGGGGGATACAATGAGCAGTTCTTC
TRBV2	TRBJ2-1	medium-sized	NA	CASWDRHEQFF	TGTGCCAGCTGGGACCGACATGAGCAGTTCTTC
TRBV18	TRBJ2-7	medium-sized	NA	CASSPTTGEQYF	TGTGCCAGCTCACCGACGACCGGGGAGCAGTACTTC
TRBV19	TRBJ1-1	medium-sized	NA	CASSIRDTEAFF	TGTGCCAGTAGTATCCGGGACACTGAAGCTTTCTTT
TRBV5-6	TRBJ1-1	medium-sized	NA	CASRGLMNTEAFF	TGTGCCAGCAGGGGACTTATGAACACTGAAGCTTTCTTT
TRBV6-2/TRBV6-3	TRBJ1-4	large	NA	CASSDGPGNEKLFF	TGTGCCAGCAGTGACGGTCCAGGGAATGAAAAACTGTTTTTT
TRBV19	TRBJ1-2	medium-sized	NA	CASSIGGNYGYTF	TGTGCCAGTAGTATTGGCGGGAACTATGGCTACACCTTC
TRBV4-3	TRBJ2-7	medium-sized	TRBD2	CASRRGSGGADEQYF	TGCGCCAGCAGACGGGGTAGCGGGGGGGCTGACGAGCAGTACTTC
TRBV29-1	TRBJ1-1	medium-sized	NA	CSVRAWENTEAFF	TGCAGCGTTAGGGCCTGGGAGAACACTGAAGCTTTCTTT
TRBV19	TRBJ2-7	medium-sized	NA	CASSIDDYEQYF	TGTGCCAGTAGTATAGATGACTACGAGCAGTACTTC
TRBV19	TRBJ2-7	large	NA	CASRPGIAPPCSYEQYF	TGTGCCAGTAGACCCGGGATTGCACCTCCGTGCTCCTACGAGCAGTACTTC
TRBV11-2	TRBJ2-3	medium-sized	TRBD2	CASSRTSGSTDTQYF	TGTGCCAGCAGCCGGACTAGCGGAAGCACAGATACGCAGTATTTT
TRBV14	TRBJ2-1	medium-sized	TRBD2	CASSHNELLAGGYNEQFF	TGTGCCAGCAGCCACAACGAGTTGCTAGCGGGGGGGTACAATGAGCAGTTCTTC
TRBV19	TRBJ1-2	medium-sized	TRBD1	CASRTGLDGYTF	TGTGCCAGCCGGACAGGTTTGGATGGCTACACCTTC
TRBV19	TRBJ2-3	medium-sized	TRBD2	CASTPLAGARLDTQYF	TGTGCCAGTACTCCACTAGCGGGGGCCCGATTGGATACGCAGTATTTT
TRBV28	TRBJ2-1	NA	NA	CASSLWGEQFF	TGTGCCAGCAGTTTATGGGGGGAGCAGTTCTTC
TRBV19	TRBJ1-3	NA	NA	CASTPGQGWIGNTIYF	TGTGCCAGTACCCCCGGGCAGGGTTGGATTGGAAACACCATATATTTT
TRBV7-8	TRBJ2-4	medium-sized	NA	CASSAERNIQYF	TGTGCCAGCAGCGCAGAGCGAAACATTCAGTACTTC
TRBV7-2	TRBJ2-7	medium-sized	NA	CASSLGTGPYEQYF	TGTGCCAGCAGCTTAGGGACGGGGCCCTACGAGCAGTACTTC
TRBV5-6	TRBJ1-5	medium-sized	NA	CASSRLNQPQHF	TGTGCCAGCAGCCGACTCAATCAGCCCCAGCATTTT
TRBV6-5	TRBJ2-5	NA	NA	CASSYHPAETQYF	TGTGCCAGCAGTTACCACCCGGCGGAGACCCAGTACTTC
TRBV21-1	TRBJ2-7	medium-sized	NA	CASTAGQGGSYEQYF	TGTGCCAGCACCGCAGGACAGGGTGGAAGCTACGAGCAGTACTTC
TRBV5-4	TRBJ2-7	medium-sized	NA	CASSLGQGGPYEQYF	TGTGCCAGCAGCTTGGGGCAGGGGGGACCCTACGAGCAGTACTTC
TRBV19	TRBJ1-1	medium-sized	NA	CASTNLRGGQNTEAFF	TGTGCCAGTACGAATTTACGCGGGGGGCAAAACACTGAAGCTTTCTTT
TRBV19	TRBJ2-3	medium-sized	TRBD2	CASSILSGGAADTQYF	TGTGCCAGTAGTATATTAAGCGGGGGGGCCGCAGATACGCAGTATTTT
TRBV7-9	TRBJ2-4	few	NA	CASSLGGGALAKNIQYF	TGTGCCAGCAGCTTAGGTGGGGGGGCCCTAGCCAAAAACATTCAGTACTTC
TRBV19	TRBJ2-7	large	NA	CASSMGSHYEQYF	TGTGCCAGTAGTATGGGCAGCCACTACGAGCAGTACTTC
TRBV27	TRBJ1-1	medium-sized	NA	CASSLLGQNTEAFF	TGTGCCAGCAGTCTGTTGGGACAGAACACTGAAGCTTTCTTT
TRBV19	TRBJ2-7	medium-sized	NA	CASSPHSSFSYEQYF	TGTGCCAGTAGTCCTCACAGCTCTTTCTCCTACGAGCAGTACTTC
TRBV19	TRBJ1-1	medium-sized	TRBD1	CAIGTGGNTEAFF	TGTGCCATAGGGACAGGGGGCAATACTGAAGCTTTCTTT
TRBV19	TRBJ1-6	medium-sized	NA	CASSWGAPNSPLHF	TGTGCCAGTAGTTGGGGGGCCCCTAATTCACCCCTCCACTTT
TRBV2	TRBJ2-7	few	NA	CASSESPAPPSYF	TGTGCCAGCAGTGAATCCCCAGCACCCCCATCGTACTTC
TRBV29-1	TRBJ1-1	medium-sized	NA	CITDVNTEAFF	TGCATCACGGACGTGAACACTGAAGCTTTCTTT
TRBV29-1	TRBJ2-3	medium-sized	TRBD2	CSVTASGGAGDTQYF	TGCAGCGTCACAGCTAGCGGGGGGGCCGGCGATACGCAGTATTTT
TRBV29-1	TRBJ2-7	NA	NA	CSVGLSIEQYF	TGCAGCGTCGGCCTTTCTATCGAGCAGTACTTC
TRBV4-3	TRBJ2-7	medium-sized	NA	CASSQVAHSYEQYF	TGCGCCAGCAGCCAAGTGGCCCACTCCTACGAGCAGTACTTC
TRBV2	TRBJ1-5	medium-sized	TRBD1	CASSTQGADNQPQHF	TGTGCCAGCAGTACTCAGGGGGCTGACAATCAGCCCCAGCATTTT
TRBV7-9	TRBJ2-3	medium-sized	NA	CASSYPEADTQYF	TGTGCCAGCAGCTACCCAGAGGCAGATACGCAGTATTTT
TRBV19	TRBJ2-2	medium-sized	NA	CASSVFTGELFF	TGTGCCAGTAGTGTTTTCACCGGGGAGCTGTTTTTT